This T cell receptor (beta chain) emerged from a study of blood T cell repertoires in COVID-19. Turning to the study itself: Acute and convalescent COVID-19 specimens originated in the United States, Italy and Spain.

In the study's own analysis: Nucleated cell number was recorded as an estimate derived from reference gene primer amplification. Measured with immunoSEQ multiplex PCR; TCRdb has only the in-frame clones, and not every one. D and trimming come from the DNA, and the V and J calls and clone size come from that table. The data show 140,000 to 150,000 clones, with around 81% seen just once and 7% to 9% held by the top ten. CDR1 and CDR2 from the germline V gene are LGHDT and YNNKEL (reference sequence). V gave up 4 bases and J gave up 11 bases, with 20 bases separating them. This CDR3 has 14 amino acids. This clone was observed at least ten times.

The clonotype was recovered from a human donor with acute or convalescent COVID-19. The donor label of this sample is uncertain. Material for sequencing was peripheral blood. This chain connects TRBV3-1 (or the pseudogene TRBV3-2) to TRBJ1-1, with no clear D. The CDR3 protein is CASSPTLGETGAFF. In DNA, the CDR3 is TGTGCCAGCAGCCCCACCCTTGGGGAGACTGGGGCTTTCTTT.